The 27 T cell receptor beta chains in this list originate from one sample, sequenced in a study of PD-1 blockade in classical Hodgkin lymphoma. Profiling relied on immunoSEQ multiplex PCR, and the TCRdb table lists in-frame clones only, not all of them. The sample lists about 110,000 clones; roughly 87% were seen once. Every one of the patients relapsed after autologous stem cell transplantation (brentuximab vedotin exposure was variable). Sequencing was performed on peripheral blood mononuclear cells (PBMCs), taken before the second cycle of nivolumab. Source of these receptors: a human donor with classical Hodgkin lymphoma.

V and J are TRBV7-9 and TRBJ1-1; no clear D. This CDR3 contains 17 residues. The ends were cut back, 2 bases at V and 6 bases at J, with 22 bases in the middle. Germline assignment: CDR1 SEHNR and CDR2 FQNEAQ (reference sequence). In DNA, the CDR3 is TGTGCCAGCAGCTTAATTCCCTCTCGAGCGGCGACCTCTGAAGCTTTCTTT. Translated: CASSLIPSRAATSEAFF.

This chain uses TRBV27 with TRBJ2-7; TRBD1 might be the D (6 bases). The V gene's germline CDR1 is MNHEY and CDR2 SMNVEV (reference sequence). The CDR3 contains 15 residues. V was cut by 6 bases and J by 6 bases, with 21 bases left in between. The CDR3 protein is CASRITQGILSEQYF. The CDR3 DNA reads as TGTGCCAGCAGAATTACTCAGGGGATCCTTTCCGAGCAGTACTTC.

V and J are TRBV7-2 and TRBJ2-6; D ambiguous. Germline V gene lookup returns CDR1 SGHTA and CDR2 FQGNSA. Trimming took off 1 base at V and 4 bases at J, with 8 bases between the two ends. The CDR3 spans 15 residues. DNA of the CDR3: TGTGCCAGCAGCTTAGGCCCATCCGGGGCCAACGTCCTGACTTTC. Translated, it gives CASSLGPSGANVLTF. The full variable domain, in which reference TRBV7-2 and TRBJ2-6 provide the parts outside the CDR3, is GAGVSQSPSNKVTEKGKDVELRCDPISGHTALYWYRQSLGQGLEFLIYFQGNSAPDKSGLPSDRFSAERTGGSVSTLTIQRTQQEDSAVYLCASSLGPSGANVLTFGAGSRLTVL.

The CDR3 coding sequence is TGTGCCAGCTCACCACTTGGCCGCTCCTACGAGCAGTACTTC. It yields the protein CASSPLGRSYEQYF. V and J are TRBV18 and TRBJ2-7; no definite D call. The ends were cut back, 1 base at V and 0 bases at J, with 7 bases in the middle. Looked up from germline, CDR1 is KGHSH and CDR2 is LQKENI. CDR3 length: 14 amino acids.

This clone was seen only once. V is TRBV2 and J is TRBJ2-3; D is ambiguous. The CDR3 is made up of 17 amino acids. Germline V gene sequence: CDR1 SNHLY, CDR2 FYNNEI. V was clipped by 6 bases and J by 0 bases, with 19 bases between them. CDR3 region: CASSPWAAPTSTDTQYF. The CDR3 nucleotides read TGTGCCAGCAGCCCCTGGGCAGCACCGACTAGCACAGATACGCAGTATTTT.

The chain couples TRBV5-1 to TRBJ1-4, with D perhaps matching TRBD1 (6 bases). CDR3 length: 16 amino acids. Trimming cost V 0 bases and J 5 bases, with 14 bases left between them. CDR1 SGHRS and CDR2 YFSETQ come from the germline V gene. The CDR3 spells CASSLEWGARNEKLFF. In DNA, the CDR3 is TGCGCCAGCAGCTTGGAGTGGGGGGCGCGGAATGAAAAACTGTTTTTT.

The V gene is TRBV27, the J gene TRBJ2-7, with 7 bases lining up with TRBD1. The J segment lost 5 bases and the V segment lost 10 bases, leaving 5 bases of the junction unmatched. There are 11 residues in the CDR3. Germline V gene lookup returns CDR1 MNHEY and CDR2 SMNVEV (reference sequence). The CDR3 here is CANDRDHEQYF. The CDR3 DNA is TGTGCCAACGACAGGGATCACGAGCAGTACTTC.

This clone was detected only a few times. The V gene is TRBV27, the J gene TRBJ2-3, with 10 bases identical to TRBD1. Germline assignment: CDR1 MNHEY and CDR2 SMNVEV (reference sequence). The CDR3 runs 16 residues. V was clipped by 6 bases and J by 6 bases; unmatched bases: 12. Written as DNA, the CDR3 is TGTGCCAGCAGCCGCAACCGGGACAGGGGTGTCGATACGCAGTATTTT. Its translation: CASSRNRDRGVDTQYF.

The chain combines TRBV7-9 with TRBJ2-7, with TRBD2 as a possible D gene (6 bases). Germline V gene sequence: CDR1 SEHNR, CDR2 FQNEAQ (reference sequence). With 4 bases removed from V and 0 bases from J, the gap between germline ends came to 10 bases. The CDR3 loop spans 14 amino acids. CDR3 amino acids: CASSSSESSYEQYF. CDR3 coding DNA: TGTGCCAGCAGCTCTAGCGAGAGCTCCTACGAGCAGTACTTC.

This clone appeared once. The chain has TRBV30 and TRBJ2-7, with 10 bases aligning to TRBD2. V lost 2 bases and J lost 2; bases outside the gene matches: 6. Germline values: CDR1 GTSNPN, CDR2 SVGIG (reference sequence). The CDR3 is 15 residues long. The CDR3: CAWSSGRALPYEQYF. The CDR3 DNA is TGTGCCTGGAGTAGCGGGAGGGCCTTACCCTACGAGCAGTACTTC.

The chain combines TRBV5-1 with TRBJ1-4; TRBD1 aligns across 8 bases. J lost 8 bases, V lost 3 bases, and 6 bases had no gene match. CDR3 length: 14 amino acids. Germline CDR1 and CDR2: SGHRS and YFSETQ. The chain's CDR3 is CASSWGDRGEKLFF. The CDR3, as DNA: TGCGCCAGCAGCTGGGGCGACAGGGGCGAAAAACTGTTTTTT.

The chain carries TRBV25-1 and TRBJ1-2; 9 nucleotides line up with TRBD1. The germline CDR1 and CDR2 sequences are MGHDK and SYGVNS. The CDR3 consists of 15 residues. The V segment lost 5 bases and the J segment 8 bases; nucleotides outside the gene matches: 12. In DNA, the CDR3 is TGTGCCAGCAGTCCCCGAACAGGGGGCGCGGGCGGCTACACCTTC. Protein sequence: CASSPRTGGAGGYTF.

The V gene is TRBV2, the J gene TRBJ2-5; 7 bases map to TRBD1. V dropped 3 bases and J dropped 5; count of bases not matched to a gene: 6. This CDR3 is 14 amino acids long. In germline, CDR1 is SNHLY, CDR2 FYNNEI. The CDR3 here is CASSENRGAETQYF. In DNA form, the CDR3 reads TGTGCCAGCAGTGAGAACAGGGGCGCCGAGACCCAGTACTTC.

The rearrangement joins TRBV27 to TRBJ1-1; no clear D gene. Germline CDR1 MNHEY, CDR2 SMNVEV (reference sequence). This CDR3 region has 11 residues. Trimming stripped 7 bases from V and 5 bases from J, with 8 bases between. The CDR3 loop is CASTAGTEAFF. CDR3 nucleotides: TGTGCCAGCACCGCGGGGACTGAAGCTTTCTTT.

This clone was found once. V and J are TRBV6-1 and TRBJ1-3, with D unclear. Trimming shortened V by 1 base and J by 8 bases, and 6 bases separated the two germline ends. The CDR3 covers 12 residues. Germline V gene sequence: CDR1 MNHNS, CDR2 SASEGT. The CDR3 region has the DNA TGTGCCAGCAGTGAAGTCCCAGACACCATATATTTT. It codes for CASSEVPDTIYF.

This sequence joins TRBV18 and TRBJ2-7; D is undetermined. This CDR3 has 16 residues. Trimming stripped 6 bases from V and 2 bases from J, with 20 bases between. Per the germline V gene, CDR1 is KGHSH and CDR2 is LQKENI. The CDR3, as DNA: TGTGCCAGCTCCCATTTCGACTTCGCCACACCCTACGAGCAGTACTTC. Amino acids: CASSHFDFATPYEQYF.

The chain employs TRBV7-2 and TRBJ1-2; D not certain. V lost 9 bases and J lost 8, with 4 bases in between. The CDR3 totals 8 residues. Germline V gene data show CDR1 as SGHTA and CDR2 as FQGNSA. CDR3: CASDGYTF. Here the CDR3 DNA reads TGTGCCAGTGACGGCTACACCTTC. The full variable domain, in which reference TRBV7-2 and TRBJ1-2 provide the parts outside the CDR3, is GAGVSQSPSNKVTEKGKDVELRCDPISGHTALYWYRQSLGQGLEFLIYFQGNSAPDKSGLPSDRFSAERTGGSVSTLTIQRTQQEDSAVYLCASDGYTFGSGTRLTVV.

The chain has TRBV14 and TRBJ1-2, with D maybe TRBD1 (5 bases). Germline V gene data show CDR1 as SGHDN and CDR2 as FVKESK. Trimming cost V 4 bases and J 6 bases, with 15 bases left between them. The CDR3 extends over 14 amino acids. CDR3 in amino acids: CASSLSGGGDGYTF. DNA for the CDR3: TGTGCCAGCAGCCTCTCGGGGGGTGGCGATGGCTACACCTTC.

The V call is TRBV30, the J call TRBJ2-7; TRBD2 agrees at 7 bases. The trim removed 0 bases at V and 1 base at J, leaving 3 bases unmatched. The CDR3 covers 14 residues. Per germline, CDR1 GTSNPN and CDR2 SVGIG (reference sequence). The CDR3 nucleotides are TGTGCCTGGAGTGTCGGGGGGAGGTCCTACGAGCAGTACTTC. It codes for CAWSVGGRSYEQYF.

The chain links TRBV7-9 to TRBJ1-5; a weak D match, TRBD1 (6 bases). The germline V gene encodes CDR1 SEHNR and CDR2 FQNEAQ (reference sequence). The V and J ends lost 5 bases and 5 bases respectively, with 10 bases between them. The CDR3 has 13 residues. The CDR3 sequence: CASSTWTDQPQHF. The CDR3 coding sequence is TGTGCCAGCAGCACTTGGACAGATCAGCCCCAGCATTTT.

The V gene is TRBV18, the J gene TRBJ1-5; the match to TRBD1 covers 8 bases. CDR3 length: 14 amino acids. Germline V gene lookup returns CDR1 KGHSH and CDR2 LQKENI. V lost 6 bases and J lost 5; bases outside the gene matches: 6. The CDR3 loop reads CASSRQDRDQPQHF. In nucleotides, the CDR3 is TGTGCCAGCTCCCGCCAGGACAGGGATCAGCCCCAGCATTTT.

This clone has a handful of counts. The chain employs TRBV2 and TRBJ2-2; perhaps TRBD2 as D (5 bases). Trimming cost V 7 bases and J 3 bases, with 6 bases left between them. Germline V CDR1 and CDR2: SNHLY, FYNNEI. The CDR3 length is 12 residues. The CDR3 sequence is CASTGDTGELFF. DNA of the CDR3: TGTGCCAGCACCGGGGACACCGGGGAGCTGTTTTTT.

The chain uses TRBV30 and TRBJ2-1, with 8 bases lining up with TRBD2. The CDR3 is 15 residues long. Germline V gene data show CDR1 as GTSNPN and CDR2 as SVGIG (reference sequence). Unmatched junction bases numbered 14, after V lost 6 bases and J lost 7 bases. This CDR3 reads CACRRSSGSLNEQFF. The CDR3 DNA reads TGTGCCTGCCGCCGATCGAGCGGGAGTTTAAATGAGCAGTTCTTC.

V usage is TRBV7-2 and J usage is TRBJ1-2, with no clear D. The CDR3 has 11 amino acids. Germline V gives CDR1 SGHTA, CDR2 FQGNSA. The V and J ends lost 8 bases and 5 bases respectively, with 9 bases between them. The CDR3: CASSAGYGYTF. CDR3 sequence (DNA): TGTGCCAGCTCTGCGGGATATGGCTACACCTTC.

V and J are TRBV25-1 and TRBJ2-7, with D unresolved. V gave up 6 bases and J gave up 0 bases, with 9 bases separating them. Germline CDR1 is MGHDK and CDR2 is SYGVNS. The CDR3 length is 13 residues. CDR3 sequence reads: CASSGQSSYEQYF. The CDR3 bases are TGTGCCAGCAGCGGGCAGAGCTCCTACGAGCAGTACTTC.

The chain carries TRBV5-1 and TRBJ2-7; TRBD2 agrees at 10 bases. The CDR3 has 14 amino acids. Germline V gives CDR1 SGHRS, CDR2 YFSETQ. V shed 4 bases and J 2 bases; nucleotides not matched to a gene: 3. CDR3 sequence: CASSRTSGPYEQYF. The CDR3 DNA sequence: TGCGCCAGCAGCCGGACTAGCGGTCCCTACGAGCAGTACTTC.

The V and J genes are TRBV19 and TRBJ1-3; 11 bases fit TRBD1. The CDR3 covers 16 residues. V lost 5 bases and J lost 3; bases outside the gene matches: 6. Germline V gene sequence: CDR1 LNHDA, CDR2 SQIVND (reference sequence). CDR3 loop: CASSPRTGGFGNTIYF. The CDR3, as DNA: TGTGCCAGTAGTCCCCGGACAGGGGGCTTTGGAAACACCATATATTTT.